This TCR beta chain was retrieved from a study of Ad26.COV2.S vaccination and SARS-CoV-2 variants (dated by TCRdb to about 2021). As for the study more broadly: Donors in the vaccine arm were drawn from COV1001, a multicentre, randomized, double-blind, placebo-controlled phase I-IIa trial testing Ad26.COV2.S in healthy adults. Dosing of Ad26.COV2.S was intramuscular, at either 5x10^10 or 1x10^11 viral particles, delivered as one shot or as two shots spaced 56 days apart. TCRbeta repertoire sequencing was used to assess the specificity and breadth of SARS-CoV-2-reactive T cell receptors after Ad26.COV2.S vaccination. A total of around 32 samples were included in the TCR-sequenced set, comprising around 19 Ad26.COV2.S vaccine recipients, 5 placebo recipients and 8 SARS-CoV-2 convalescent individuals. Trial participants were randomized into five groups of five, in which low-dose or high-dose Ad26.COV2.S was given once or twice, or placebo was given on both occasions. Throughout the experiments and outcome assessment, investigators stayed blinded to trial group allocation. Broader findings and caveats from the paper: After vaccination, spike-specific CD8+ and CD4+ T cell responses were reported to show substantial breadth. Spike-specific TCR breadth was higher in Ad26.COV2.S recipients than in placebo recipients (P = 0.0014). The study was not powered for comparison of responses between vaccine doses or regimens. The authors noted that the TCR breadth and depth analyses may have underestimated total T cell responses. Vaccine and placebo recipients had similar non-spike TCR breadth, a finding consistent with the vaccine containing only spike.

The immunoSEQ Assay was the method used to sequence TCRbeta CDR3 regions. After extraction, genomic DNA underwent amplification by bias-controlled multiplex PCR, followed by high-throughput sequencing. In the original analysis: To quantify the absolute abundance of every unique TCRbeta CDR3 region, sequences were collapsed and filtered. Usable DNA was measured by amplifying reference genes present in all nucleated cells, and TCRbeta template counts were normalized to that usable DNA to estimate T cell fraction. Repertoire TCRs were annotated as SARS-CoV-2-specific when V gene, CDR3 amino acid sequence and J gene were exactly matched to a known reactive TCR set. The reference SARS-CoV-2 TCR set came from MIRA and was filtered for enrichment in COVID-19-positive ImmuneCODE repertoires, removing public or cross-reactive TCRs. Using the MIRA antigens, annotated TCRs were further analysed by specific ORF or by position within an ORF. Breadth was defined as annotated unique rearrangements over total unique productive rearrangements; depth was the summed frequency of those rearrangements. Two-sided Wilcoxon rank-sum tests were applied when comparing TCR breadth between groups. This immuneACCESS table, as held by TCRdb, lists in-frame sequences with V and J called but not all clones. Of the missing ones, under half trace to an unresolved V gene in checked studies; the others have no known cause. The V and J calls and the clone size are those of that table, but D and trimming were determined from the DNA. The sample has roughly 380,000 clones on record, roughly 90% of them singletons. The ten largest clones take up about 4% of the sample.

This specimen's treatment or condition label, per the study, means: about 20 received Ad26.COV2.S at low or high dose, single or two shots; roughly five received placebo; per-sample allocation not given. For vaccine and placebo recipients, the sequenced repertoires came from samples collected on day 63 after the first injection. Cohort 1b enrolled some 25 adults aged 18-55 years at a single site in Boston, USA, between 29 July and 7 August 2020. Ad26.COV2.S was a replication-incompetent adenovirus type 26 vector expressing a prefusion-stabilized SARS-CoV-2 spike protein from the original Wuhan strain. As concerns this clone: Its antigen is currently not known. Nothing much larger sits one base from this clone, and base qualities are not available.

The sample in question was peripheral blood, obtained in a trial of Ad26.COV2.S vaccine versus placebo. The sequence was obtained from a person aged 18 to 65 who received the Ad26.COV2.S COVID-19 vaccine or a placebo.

The nucleotides read TGTGCCACCAGGTACACCTTATCCCGGGACAGGGGATACGGCTACACCTTC. Its coded protein is CATRYTLSRDRGYGYTF. Here the chain combines TRBV10-3 and TRBJ1-2; a stretch of 10 junction bases matches TRBD1. V trim: 10 bases; J trim: 8 bases; unmatched bases: 22. Reading the germline V gene gives CDR1 ENHRY and CDR2 SYGVKD. CDR3 length: 17 amino acids, cysteine to phenylalanine. Left in the record is the CDR3 DNA by itself, 51 bases read in frame from the first base.